A selection of T cell receptor beta chains follows, all from one sample in a study of T cell responses to AZD1222 COVID-19 vaccine. Libraries were prepared by immunoSEQ multiplex PCR; TCRdb keeps only in-frame clonotypes and omits some of them. Of approximately 100,000 clones detected, 90% appear once; the ten largest clones hold 5% to 5.5%. Sequenced here: peripheral blood, sampled 28 days after the second AZD1222 dose. These receptors were obtained from an adult who received the AZD1222 COVID-19 vaccine. CDR3s include the opening cysteine and the closing phenylalanine or tryptophan. The D gene is left open where the match is weak. Clone size is stated in some rows and not others, as once, few, many or a class when expanded.

d_call | j_call | clone_size | v_call | cdr3_aa | cdr3_nt
. | TRBJ1-4 | . | TRBV4-1 | CASSQDYEKLFF | TGCGCCAGCAGCCAAGATTACGAAAAACTGTTTTTT
TRBD2 | TRBJ2-1 | . | TRBV7-9 | CASSLAAGGTYNEQFF | TGTGCCAGCAGCTTGGCAGCGGGGGGAACCTACAATGAGCAGTTCTTC
. | TRBJ2-7 | . | TRBV18 | CASSPPQGPGQYF | TGTGCCAGCTCACCACCGCAGGGACCGGGGCAGTACTTC
. | TRBJ2-5 | . | TRBV5-1 | CASSGGLAETQYF | TGCGCCAGCAGCGGGGGACTCGCAGAGACCCAGTACTTC
. | TRBJ1-2 | . | TRBV3-1/TRBV3-2 | CASSLSSSSYRSNYGYTF | TGTGCCAGCAGCCTAAGCTCGTCCTCTTACAGATCTAACTATGGCTACACCTTC
. | TRBJ1-1 | . | TRBV19 | CASSLSGTMNTEAFF | TGTGCCAGTAGTCTTTCCGGGACGATGAACACTGAAGCTTTCTTT
TRBD1 | TRBJ1-5 | . | TRBV9 | CASWGQGGNQPQHF | TGTGCCAGCTGGGGACAGGGGGGCAATCAGCCCCAGCATTTT
TRBD2 | TRBJ2-3 | . | TRBV7-2 | CASSTSGTTTDTQYF | TGTGCCAGCAGCACCTCCGGGACTACCACAGATACGCAGTATTTT
. | TRBJ1-1 | . | TRBV14 | CASSQEVGVTEAFF | TGTGCCAGCAGCCAAGAAGTGGGGGTTACTGAAGCTTTCTTT
. | TRBJ2-1 | . | TRBV21-1 | CASSNGTSGGNEQFF | TGTGCCAGCAGCAACGGGACTAGCGGGGGGAATGAGCAGTTCTTC
. | TRBJ1-2 | . | TRBV29-1 | CSVGESNGYTF | TGCAGCGTTGGTGAATCTAACGGCTACACCTTC
. | TRBJ1-2 | . | TRBV27 | CASCLPGVIIYGYTF | TGTGCCAGCTGTTTGCCGGGTGTCATTATCTATGGCTACACCTTC
. | TRBJ1-6 | . | TRBV28 | CASSPGTHNSPLHF | TGTGCCAGCAGTCCTGGGACACATAATTCACCCCTCCACTTT
. | TRBJ1-5 | . | TRBV3-1/TRBV3-2 | CASSQEEKNQPQHF | TGTGCCAGCAGCCAAGAAGAAAAGAATCAGCCCCAGCATTTT
TRBD1 | TRBJ1-2 | once | TRBV5-1 | CASSQGQGVYYGYTF | TGCGCCAGCAGCCAAGGACAGGGAGTTTACTATGGCTACACCTTC
. | TRBJ2-1 | . | TRBV28 | CASRGLRGEYNEQFF | TGTGCCAGCAGGGGCCTCAGGGGGGAGTACAATGAGCAGTTCTTC
. | TRBJ1-1 | . | TRBV7-9 | CASYTALTEAFF | TGTGCCAGCTATACGGCGCTAACTGAAGCTTTCTTT
. | TRBJ1-2 | . | TRBV6-5 | CASKRGVDYGYTF | TGTGCCAGCAAAAGGGGGGTGGACTATGGCTACACCTTC
. | TRBJ1-2 | . | TRBV27 | CASSSRGYGYTF | TGTGCCAGCAGTTCCAGGGGTTATGGCTACACCTTC
TRBD1 | TRBJ1-5 | . | TRBV27 | CASSQGTGGNQPQHF | TGTGCCAGCAGTCAGGGGACAGGGGGCAATCAGCCCCAGCATTTT
. | TRBJ1-6 | . | TRBV6-5 | CASSYLDGYNSPLHF | TGTGCCAGCAGTTACTTGGACGGATATAATTCACCCCTCCACTTT
. | TRBJ1-6 | . | TRBV6-1 | CASSKPGTSNSPLHF | TGTGCCAGCAGTAAACCCGGGACATCAAATTCACCCCTCCACTTT
. | TRBJ1-5 | . | TRBV5-3 | CARSSRTAQPQHF | TGTGCCAGAAGCTCCAGGACAGCTCAGCCCCAGCATTTT
. | TRBJ2-3 | once | TRBV6-2/TRBV6-3 | CASSPLGGAGPDTQYF | TGTGCCAGCAGTCCCTTGGGGGGAGCAGGCCCAGATACGCAGTATTTT
TRBD1 | TRBJ1-1 | . | TRBV7-3 | CASSSDRGNTEAFF | TGTGCCAGCAGCTCCGACAGGGGAAACACTGAAGCTTTCTTT
TRBD1 | TRBJ1-2 | . | TRBV7-3 | CASSLRDRGSGYTF | TGTGCCAGCAGCTTACGAGACAGGGGGTCGGGCTACACCTTC
TRBD2 | TRBJ2-3 | few | TRBV27 | CASSLYPPTSGGAHTQYF | TGTGCCAGCAGTTTATACCCCCCGACTAGCGGGGGGGCTCATACGCAGTATTTT
TRBD1 | TRBJ2-7 | . | TRBV19 | CASSIDRGSYEQYF | TGTGCCAGTAGTATCGACAGGGGGTCCTACGAGCAGTACTTC
. | TRBJ1-1 | . | TRBV2 | CASSRDMNTEAFF | TGTGCCAGCAGCCGGGATATGAACACTGAAGCTTTCTTT
. | TRBJ1-1 | once | TRBV27 | CASSLYLSTNTEAFF | TGTGCCAGCAGTTTATATCTCAGTACGAACACTGAAGCTTTCTTT
. | TRBJ1-2 | . | TRBV5-1 | CASSLDGGAYGYTF | TGCGCCAGCAGCTTGGACGGAGGCGCCTATGGCTACACCTTC
. | TRBJ1-2 | . | TRBV6-5 | CASTRHLHYGYTF | TGTGCCAGCACTCGACACCTTCACTATGGCTACACCTTC